The 14 T cell receptor beta chains below all came from one sample that was sequenced in a study of blood T cell repertoires in COVID-19. Some clones are missing from TCRdb's copy, which holds only in-frame ones; the method was immunoSEQ multiplex PCR. The table has about 240,000 clones, about nine tenths seen once. The sample was peripheral blood. The receptors originated from a man aged 55 to 70 who had recovered from COVID-19.

The chain couples TRBV10-3 to TRBJ2-3, with TRBD1 matching 11 bases. This CDR3 has 15 amino acids. Germline V lookup: CDR1 ENHRY, CDR2 SYGVKD. V shed 4 bases and J 4 bases; nucleotides not matched to a gene: 4. CDR3 amino acids: CAISGVGQGADTQYF. The CDR3 DNA reads as TGTGCCATCAGTGGGGTGGGACAGGGGGCAGATACGCAGTATTTT.

The V call is TRBV7-6, the J call TRBJ2-3; 11 bases are a match to TRBD2. The V gene's germline CDR1 is SGHVS and CDR2 FNYEAQ. The CDR3 totals 15 residues. J gave up 5 bases and V 5 bases, and 6 bases lay outside the gene matches. The CDR3 sequence: CASSPLAGGGDTQYF. CDR3 nucleotide sequence: TGTGCCAGCAGCCCGCTAGCGGGGGGCGGAGATACGCAGTATTTT.

This clone was counted a few times. The chain recombines TRBV30 with TRBJ1-2; 7 bases are shared with TRBD1. The length of the CDR3 is 10 residues. Germline V gene data show CDR1 as GTSNPN and CDR2 as SVGIG (reference sequence). V trimming: 5 bases; J trimming: 8 bases; junction bases outside the gene matches: 2. CDR3 residues: CAWWTGGYTF. The CDR3 DNA sequence: TGTGCCTGGTGGACAGGAGGCTACACCTTC. Full variable domain (outside the CDR3, taken from reference TRBV30 and TRBJ1-2): SQTIHQWPATLVQPVGSPLSLECTVEGTSNPNLYWYRQAAGRGLQLLFYSVGIGQISSEVPQNLSASRPQDRQFILSSKKLLLSDSGFYLCAWWTGGYTFGSGTRLTVV.

The chain recombines TRBV9 with TRBJ2-3; D uncertain. Per germline, CDR1 SGDLS and CDR2 YYNGEE. The CDR3 contains 13 residues. The ends were cut back, 0 bases at V and 2 bases at J, with 4 bases in the middle. CDR3 amino acids: CASSVGHTDTQYF. In nucleotides, the CDR3 is TGTGCCAGCAGCGTAGGTCACACAGATACGCAGTATTTT.

The chain has TRBV5-6 and TRBJ1-2; D is unclear. The V end was cut by 6 bases, the J end by 5 bases, with 23 bases between. Germline loops: CDR1 SGHDT, CDR2 YYEEEE. This CDR3 comprises 16 residues. DNA of the CDR3: TGTGCCAGCATAACGATCCGGGCCCCCGGGGAGTATGGCTACACCTTC. Protein product: CASITIRAPGEYGYTF.

This clone showed up just once. This chain uses TRBV5-1 with TRBJ1-1, with TRBD1 matching 7 bases. The CDR3 covers 14 residues. Trimming at V came to 2 bases and at J to 1 base, leaving 2 bases not matched to a gene. Germline V gene data show CDR1 as SGHRS and CDR2 as YFSETQ. CDR3 protein: CASSFQGENTEAFF. The CDR3 DNA reads as TGCGCCAGCAGCTTCCAGGGGGAGAACACTGAAGCTTTCTTT.

V usage is TRBV6-2 or TRBV6-3 and J usage is TRBJ1-1, with a weak D call TRBD1 (6 bases). There are 15 residues in the CDR3. Per germline, CDR1 MNHEY and CDR2 SVGEGT. V dropped 5 bases and J dropped 0 bases, with 13 bases sitting between them. CDR3 bases: TGTGCCAGCAGTGAGAGGGGGTCCCTGAACACTGAAGCTTTCTTT. Translation gives CASSERGSLNTEAFF.

This chain connects TRBV10-1 to TRBJ2-5, with 8 bases lining up with TRBD1. This CDR3 region has 15 residues. The germline V gene has CDR1 WNHNN and CDR2 SYGVQD (reference sequence). V trimming: 6 bases; J trimming: 5 bases; junction bases outside the gene matches: 11. The chain's CDR3 is CASSPRRGLDETQYF. The DNA of the CDR3 is TGCGCCAGCAGCCCCCGCAGGGGGCTGGATGAGACCCAGTACTTC.

This clone was observed many times. J is TRBJ1-1 and V is TRBV11-3; TRBD1 might be the D (6 bases). Germline loops: CDR1 SGHNT, CDR2 YENEEA. Trimming stripped 4 bases from V and 7 bases from J, with 13 bases between. This CDR3 is built from 13 residues. CDR3 sequence (DNA): TGTGCCAGCAGCTCACAATTAGGGGGTGAAGCTTTCTTT. This gives the protein CASSSQLGGEAFF.

J is TRBJ2-7 and V is TRBV11-2; D might be TRBD1 (5 bases). CDR3 size: 15 residues. The V end was cut by 1 base, the J end by 4 bases, with 14 bases between. Germline lookup yields CDR1 SGHAT and CDR2 FQNNGV. The DNA of the CDR3 is TGTGCCAGCAGCTTAGCGGCCGGCAGGGTTTACGAGCAGTACGTC. Protein product: CASSLAAGRVYEQYV.

The chain combines TRBV5-1 with TRBJ2-1; D gene uncertain. The CDR3 contains 12 residues. Trimming removed 1 base from V and 9 bases from J, with 8 bases in between. Germline V lookup: CDR1 SGHRS, CDR2 YFSETQ. The CDR3 loop reads CASSLSPPEQFF. CDR3 in DNA: TGCGCCAGCAGCTTGTCCCCTCCTGAGCAGTTCTTC.

This clone has a handful of counts. The rearrangement joins TRBV6-5 to TRBJ2-7; 8 bases line up with TRBD1. V gave up 6 bases and J gave up 3 bases; unmatched junction bases: 7. Germline CDR1 and CDR2: MNHEY and SVGAGI. The CDR3 has 14 residues. The CDR3 sequence is CASRLGQGSYEQYV. The CDR3 DNA is TGTGCCAGCAGACTTGGACAGGGAAGCTACGAGCAGTACGTC.

The chain uses TRBV5-8 and TRBJ1-1, with D possibly TRBD1 on 6 matching bases. Germline-derived CDR1 and CDR2 are SGHTS and YDEGEE. The length of the CDR3 is 17 residues. V was clipped by 5 bases and J by 2 bases, with 22 bases between them. CDR3: CASRDGRRRRGNTEAFF. The CDR3 nucleotides read TGTGCCAGCAGAGACGGTCGACGGCGCAGGGGAAACACTGAAGCTTTCTTT.

This chain connects TRBV24-1 to TRBJ2-6, with TRBD1 matching over 9 bases. Trimming took 3 bases from V and 2 from J; bases not matched to a gene: 16. This CDR3 region has 21 residues. CDR1 and CDR2 (germline): KGHDR, SFDVKD. CDR3 amino acids: CATSDARPPRDRDTGANVLTF. The CDR3 DNA is TGTGCCACCAGTGATGCACGACCCCCTCGGGACAGGGATACTGGGGCCAACGTCCTGACTTTC.